The rows below give T cell receptor beta chains drawn from one sample of a study of breast tumors, draining lymph nodes, adjacent tissues. Each CDR3 protein is one row after TCRdb ran MiXCR on the multiplex PCR reads. Here the sample spans approximately 90,000 distinct CDR3 sequences, over 25% being singletons. The sample taken for sequencing was axillary lymph node tissue. The receptors derive from a female donor with breast cancer. Some clones in this sample may be carry-over from other donors' samples. Each CDR3 is given with its conserved first and last residue. Fields, in order: D gene, V gene, CDR3 protein. D genes are given only for firm matches.

TRBD1 | TRBV19 | CASRPPGGTNEKLFF
NA | TRBV15 | CATSREEGASYEQYF
TRBD2 | TRBV5-5 | CASSYLAGSSYEQYF
NA | TRBV7-8 | CASSLDTNYGYTF
NA | TRBV5-1 | CASSLLQDAMWFF
TRBD1 | TRBV7-2 | CASSLQGAGAYEQYF
TRBD2 | TRBV18 | CASSPYGTIRTDTQYF
TRBD2 | TRBV20-1 | CSVLAGFAKTIQYF
TRBD2 | TRBV20-1 | CSARVTSGSLNEQFF
TRBD2 | TRBV12-3/TRBV12-4 | CASSVAGPSYNEQFF
TRBD1 | TRBV19 | CASSGTGRSQAFF
NA | TRBV5-1 | CASSSQGGVTYEQYF
NA | TRBV5-1 | CASRSTSSGELFF
NA | TRBV7-3 | CASSLRERSGEQYF
NA | TRBV6-5 | CASSHSTLGAETYEQYF
NA | TRBV27 | CASSFSGGAGGYTF
TRBD1 | TRBV5-5 | CASTISRDRGRRPQHF
NA | TRBV27 | CASSLGTDYGYTF
TRBD1 | TRBV20-1 | CSARGGQGDYGYTF
NA | TRBV6-1 | CASSDPLAANYGYTF
NA | TRBV3-1 | CASSQDVALAKNIQYF
NA | TRBV4-3 | CASSQGRGYGYTF
TRBD2 | TRBV5-1 | CASSRTIAGGPIETQYF
NA | TRBV9 | CASSAGPGTDSYNEQFF
NA | TRBV3-1 | CASSPGGGINTGELFF
NA | TRBV20-1 | CSASPSSETSSYNEQFF
NA | TRBV20-1 | CSAPRTENYGYTF
TRBD1 | TRBV19 | CASSHFRDRGMNTEAFF
NA | TRBV27 | CASSFRVNQPQHF
TRBD1 | TRBV7-9 | CASSFRRDSEAFF
NA | TRBV6-5 | CASRLTDSFTEAFF
NA | TRBV5-1 | CASSSTDTQYF
NA | TRBV7-2 | CASSLGLGSIGANVLTF
NA | TRBV5-1 | CASSPGGTGDTQYF
TRBD2 | TRBV2 | CASSPSGRANTGELFF
NA | TRBV19 | CASSLGPRQPQHF
TRBD2 | TRBV20-1 | CSASPPPLAGEQFF
TRBD2 | TRBV9 | CASSVGGSSLNEQFF
TRBD1 | TRBV10-2 | CVSRMGQGTNYGYTF
NA | TRBV7-2 | CASSLEGGNTEAFF
TRBD1 | TRBV19 | CASRDRGKYEQYF
NA | TRBV2 | CASSEFSQGGFYEQHF
NA | TRBV20-1 | CGALPGLPYDEQSF
TRBD2 | TRBV30 | CAWSGGLAGADTQYF
TRBD1 | TRBV7-6 | CASSTGQGAKRGRETQYF